This T cell receptor (beta chain) was sequenced in a study of human T cells and chemical hapten exposure. The CDR3 is 13 residues long. V lost 5 bases, J lost 8 bases, and 13 bases lay in between. CDR1 is MNHEY, CDR2 SVGEGT, per germline. General study points: High-frequency TCRs, those above 1 in 1000, stayed the same after DPC sensitization.

Unfractionated whole blood yielded the extracted total RNA. Concerning this clonotype: The antigen is undetermined.

The study used a library that attached unique molecular identifiers to individual cDNA molecules. As processed by the authors: Ranging from roughly 23,224 to 750,000, TCR counts per sample had a median value of around 92,000. TCRdb used MiXCR to reprocess the reads, holding one entry per CDR3 protein. Clone size and V and J calls follow TCRdb, not the original study. The sample has 95,000 to 150,000 distinct CDR3 sequences; 8.5% to 9% are singletons. The V and J genes are TRBV6-2 or TRBV6-3 and TRBJ2-1, with D possibly matching TRBD1 (7 bases). Sequenced: whole blood. The receptor was derived from a human donor in good health. Some clones in this sample may be carry-over from other donors' samples. The CDR3 loop is CASSRGTVDEQFF. CDR3 in DNA: TGTGCCAGCAGTCGCGGGACAGTCGATGAGCAGTTCTTC.